A selection of T cell receptor beta chains follows, all from one sample in a study of control samples from healthy donors and cancer patients. The assay was immunoSEQ multiplex PCR, and TCRdb's table has in-frame clones only and misses some. The sample consists of under 200,000 clones, approximately 94% of them appearing once. The specimen was blood. These receptors were obtained from a woman aged 40 to 55 in good health. Each CDR3 is given with its conserved first and last residue. The D gene is left open where the match is weak. Clone size is not always given. Where it is, it says once, few, many or a class for expanded clones.

J gene | D gene | V gene | clone size | CDR3 protein | CDR3 DNA
TRBJ2-7 | TRBD1 | TRBV12-3/TRBV12-4 | NA | CASSDADRYEQYF | TGTGCCAGCAGTGACGCGGACAGGTACGAGCAGTACTTC
TRBJ2-1 | TRBD2 | TRBV5-4 | NA | CASSLARTSGNNEQFF | TGTGCCAGCAGCTTGGCCCGGACTAGCGGGAACAATGAGCAGTTCTTC
TRBJ2-3 | TRBD1 | TRBV7-7 | NA | CASSLTGGDTQYF | TGTGCTAGCAGCTTAACAGGGGGCGATACGCAGTATTTT
TRBJ1-6 | TRBD1 | TRBV4-3 | NA | CASSSGQGANYNSPLHF | TGCGCCAGCAGCTCAGGCCAGGGGGCTAACTATAATTCACCCCTCCACTTT
TRBJ1-1 | TRBD1 | TRBV6-5 | NA | CASSPDRANTEAFF | TGTGCCAGCAGTCCGGACAGGGCGAACACTGAAGCTTTCTTT
TRBJ1-4 | NA | TRBV7-9 | NA | CASSDEIASGFVGEKLFF | TGTGCCAGCAGTGATGAGATTGCCTCAGGGTTTGTTGGTGAAAAACTGTTTTTT
TRBJ2-4 | NA | TRBV5-1 | once | CASSSTDSGNIQYF | TGCGCCAGCAGCTCGACCGACTCGGGAAACATTCAGTACTTC
TRBJ1-2 | NA | TRBV4-1 | NA | CASSQERGSYGYTF | TGCGCCAGCAGCCAAGAACGGGGATCCTATGGCTACACCTTC
TRBJ2-1 | NA | TRBV27 | NA | CASSPRISDEQFF | TGTGCCAGCAGTCCCAGGATTTCCGATGAGCAGTTCTTC
TRBJ1-1 | NA | TRBV6-5 | NA | CASSSGRSTEAFF | TGTGCCAGCAGCTCCGGACGATCCACTGAAGCTTTCTTT
TRBJ1-5 | NA | TRBV12-3/TRBV12-4 | NA | CASGGQPQHF | TGTGCCAGCGGGGGGCAGCCCCAGCATTTT
TRBJ2-5 | TRBD2 | TRBV9 | NA | CASSASAGGFQETQYF | TGTGCCAGCAGCGCCTCAGCGGGAGGGTTTCAAGAGACCCAGTACTTC
TRBJ1-6 | NA | TRBV5-4 | NA | CASSTGSPRSPLHF | TGTGCCAGCAGCACCGGCAGTCCTCGGTCACCCCTCCACTTT
TRBJ1-2 | NA | TRBV3-1/TRBV3-2 | NA | CASSPRSGEGYTF | TGTGCCAGCAGCCCCCGGTCGGGGGAGGGCTACACCTTC
TRBJ2-2 | NA | TRBV29-1 | NA | CSVLADTGELFF | TGCAGCGTTTTAGCAGACACCGGGGAGCTGTTTTTT
TRBJ1-1 | TRBD1 | TRBV5-6 | NA | CASSPETGWNTEAFF | TGTGCCAGCAGCCCTGAGACAGGGTGGAACACTGAAGCTTTCTTT
TRBJ2-7 | TRBD2 | TRBV30 | NA | CAWGRTSGSQAYF | TGTGCCTGGGGACGGACTAGCGGGAGTCAAGCGTACTTC
TRBJ1-1 | NA | TRBV9 | NA | CASSRGRSTEAFF | TGTGCCAGCAGCAGAGGAAGGAGCACTGAAGCTTTCTTT
TRBJ2-2 | TRBD1 | TRBV6-5 | NA | CAARDRGYFGELFF | TGTGCCGCACGGGACAGGGGATATTTTGGGGAGCTGTTTTTT
TRBJ1-1 | NA | TRBV7-9 | NA | CASSLGTLHGEAFF | TGTGCCAGCAGCTTAGGGACACTTCACGGTGAAGCTTTCTTT
TRBJ1-1 | NA | TRBV7-2 | NA | CASSPQATVTEAFF | TGTGCCAGCAGCCCGCAGGCGACGGTCACTGAAGCTTTCTTT
TRBJ1-5 | TRBD1 | TRBV12-3/TRBV12-4 | NA | CASSRQGREPQHF | TGTGCCAGCAGCCGACAGGGAAGGGAGCCCCAGCATTTT
TRBJ1-3 | NA | TRBV4-3 | NA | CASSQDQRGTIYF | TGCGCCAGCAGCCAAGATCAGAGAGGCACCATATATTTT
TRBJ1-1 | TRBD1 | TRBV9 | NA | CASSVVGQGIEAFF | TGTGCCAGCAGCGTAGTGGGACAGGGTATTGAAGCTTTCTTT
TRBJ2-7 | TRBD1 | TRBV5-8 | NA | CASSPGQGGIFSHEQYF | TGTGCCAGCAGCCCGGGACAGGGTGGGATCTTTTCCCACGAGCAGTACTTC
TRBJ1-4 | NA | TRBV5-6 | NA | CASSLQNLNEKLFF | TGTGCCAGCAGCCTCCAGAACCTTAATGAAAAACTGTTTTTT
TRBJ1-3 | NA | TRBV2 | NA | CASREQAFSGNTIYF | TGTGCCAGCAGGGAACAGGCTTTCTCTGGAAACACCATATATTTT
TRBJ1-6 | NA | TRBV12-3/TRBV12-4 | NA | CASSLAQNSPLHF | TGTGCCAGCAGTTTAGCGCAGAATTCACCCCTCCACTTT
TRBJ1-6 | NA | TRBV28 | NA | CATRQTNSPLHF | TGTGCCACCCGACAAACTAATTCACCCCTCCACTTT
TRBJ2-7 | NA | TRBV9 | NA | CASSLATGSAYEQYF | TGTGCCAGCAGCCTAGCGACAGGGAGTGCCTACGAGCAGTACTTC
TRBJ2-3 | TRBD1 | TRBV2 | NA | CASSEDRGDTDTQYF | TGTGCCAGCAGTGAAGACAGGGGCGACACAGATACGCAGTATTTT
TRBJ1-5 | NA | TRBV19 | NA | CASSIRVGQSNQPQHF | TGTGCCAGTAGTATCCGGGTCGGGCAGAGCAATCAGCCCCAGCATTTT
TRBJ1-2 | NA | TRBV10-3 | NA | CAISESPGRAGYYGYTF | TGTGCCATCAGTGAGTCGCCGGGCCGCGCCGGGTACTATGGCTACACCTTC
TRBJ1-2 | NA | TRBV27 | NA | CASKFQGSNYGYTF | TGTGCCAGCAAATTCCAGGGGTCTAACTATGGCTACACCTTC
TRBJ2-1 | TRBD2 | TRBV19 | NA | CASSSGLAGAADNEQFF | TGTGCCAGTAGTTCAGGACTAGCGGGGGCCGCGGACAATGAGCAGTTCTTC
TRBJ2-7 | NA | TRBV19 | NA | CASSIDRDLYEQYF | TGTGCCAGTAGTATAGACAGGGATCTCTACGAGCAGTACTTC
TRBJ1-5 | NA | TRBV30 | NA | CAWSSGGAQPQHF | TGTGCCTGGTCAAGCGGGGGGGCTCAGCCCCAGCATTTT
TRBJ2-5 | TRBD2 | TRBV19 | NA | CASSRLAGTGETQYF | TGTGCCAGTAGTAGACTAGCGGGGACGGGTGAGACCCAGTACTTC
TRBJ1-6 | NA | TRBV4-1 | few | CASSQEGGTPLHF | TGCGCCAGCAGCCAAGAGGGAGGGACACCCCTCCACTTT
TRBJ1-1 | NA | TRBV19 | few | CASSISAGTYTEAFF | TGTGCCAGTAGTATATCCGCAGGGACCTACACTGAAGCTTTCTTT
TRBJ1-1 | NA | TRBV4-3 | NA | CASSQERGSTEAFF | TGCGCCAGCAGCCAAGAGAGGGGTTCCACTGAAGCTTTCTTT
TRBJ1-5 | NA | TRBV15 | NA | CATSRGQDNQPQHF | TGTGCCACCAGCAGAGGACAGGACAATCAGCCCCAGCATTTT
TRBJ1-6 | NA | TRBV4-2 | NA | CASSQDQIGQYNSPLHF | TGTGCCAGCAGCCAAGATCAAATAGGACAGTATAATTCACCCCTCCACTTT
TRBJ2-7 | TRBD1 | TRBV18 | NA | CASSPNRQGLYEQYF | TGTGCCAGCTCACCAAACCGACAGGGGCTTTACGAGCAGTACTTC
TRBJ1-1 | NA | TRBV10-3 | NA | CAISDVMMNTEAFF | TGTGCCATCAGTGACGTCATGATGAACACTGAAGCTTTCTTT
TRBJ1-1 | TRBD1 | TRBV7-2 | NA | CASSLAGGGTEAFF | TGTGCCAGCAGCTTAGCAGGGGGCGGAACTGAAGCTTTCTTT
TRBJ1-5 | TRBD1 | TRBV5-5 | NA | CASSPGQGGQPQHF | TGTGCCAGCAGCCCTGGACAGGGGGGTCAGCCCCAGCATTTT
TRBJ2-1 | TRBD1 | TRBV2 | NA | CASSESSGGLWERRRNEQFF | TGTGCCAGCAGTGAAAGCTCAGGGGGCCTCTGGGAGCGACGGAGGAATGAGCAGTTCTTC
TRBJ2-2 | TRBD1 | TRBV9 | NA | CASSVGSRQGAYTGELFF | TGTGCCAGCAGCGTAGGGTCACGGCAGGGGGCTTACACCGGGGAGCTGTTTTTT
TRBJ1-6 | NA | TRBV6-6 | NA | CASSYPGREYSPLHF | TGTGCCAGCAGTTACCCCGGTAGGGAATATTCACCCCTCCACTTT
TRBJ1-1 | NA | TRBV4-1 | NA | CASSPIAGVNTEAFF | TGCGCCAGCAGCCCAATTGCAGGGGTGAACACTGAAGCTTTCTTT
TRBJ2-6 | NA | TRBV9 | NA | CASSVPLSKDSGANVLTF | TGTGCCAGCAGCGTACCCCTATCGAAGGACTCTGGGGCCAACGTCCTGACTTTC
TRBJ1-5 | NA | TRBV27 | NA | CASSLSGHSNQPQHF | TGTGCCAGCAGTTTATCAGGGCATAGCAATCAGCCCCAGCATTTT
TRBJ2-3 | NA | TRBV6-5 | NA | CASSYGGITDTQYF | TGTGCCAGCAGTTACGGGGGGATCACAGATACGCAGTATTTT